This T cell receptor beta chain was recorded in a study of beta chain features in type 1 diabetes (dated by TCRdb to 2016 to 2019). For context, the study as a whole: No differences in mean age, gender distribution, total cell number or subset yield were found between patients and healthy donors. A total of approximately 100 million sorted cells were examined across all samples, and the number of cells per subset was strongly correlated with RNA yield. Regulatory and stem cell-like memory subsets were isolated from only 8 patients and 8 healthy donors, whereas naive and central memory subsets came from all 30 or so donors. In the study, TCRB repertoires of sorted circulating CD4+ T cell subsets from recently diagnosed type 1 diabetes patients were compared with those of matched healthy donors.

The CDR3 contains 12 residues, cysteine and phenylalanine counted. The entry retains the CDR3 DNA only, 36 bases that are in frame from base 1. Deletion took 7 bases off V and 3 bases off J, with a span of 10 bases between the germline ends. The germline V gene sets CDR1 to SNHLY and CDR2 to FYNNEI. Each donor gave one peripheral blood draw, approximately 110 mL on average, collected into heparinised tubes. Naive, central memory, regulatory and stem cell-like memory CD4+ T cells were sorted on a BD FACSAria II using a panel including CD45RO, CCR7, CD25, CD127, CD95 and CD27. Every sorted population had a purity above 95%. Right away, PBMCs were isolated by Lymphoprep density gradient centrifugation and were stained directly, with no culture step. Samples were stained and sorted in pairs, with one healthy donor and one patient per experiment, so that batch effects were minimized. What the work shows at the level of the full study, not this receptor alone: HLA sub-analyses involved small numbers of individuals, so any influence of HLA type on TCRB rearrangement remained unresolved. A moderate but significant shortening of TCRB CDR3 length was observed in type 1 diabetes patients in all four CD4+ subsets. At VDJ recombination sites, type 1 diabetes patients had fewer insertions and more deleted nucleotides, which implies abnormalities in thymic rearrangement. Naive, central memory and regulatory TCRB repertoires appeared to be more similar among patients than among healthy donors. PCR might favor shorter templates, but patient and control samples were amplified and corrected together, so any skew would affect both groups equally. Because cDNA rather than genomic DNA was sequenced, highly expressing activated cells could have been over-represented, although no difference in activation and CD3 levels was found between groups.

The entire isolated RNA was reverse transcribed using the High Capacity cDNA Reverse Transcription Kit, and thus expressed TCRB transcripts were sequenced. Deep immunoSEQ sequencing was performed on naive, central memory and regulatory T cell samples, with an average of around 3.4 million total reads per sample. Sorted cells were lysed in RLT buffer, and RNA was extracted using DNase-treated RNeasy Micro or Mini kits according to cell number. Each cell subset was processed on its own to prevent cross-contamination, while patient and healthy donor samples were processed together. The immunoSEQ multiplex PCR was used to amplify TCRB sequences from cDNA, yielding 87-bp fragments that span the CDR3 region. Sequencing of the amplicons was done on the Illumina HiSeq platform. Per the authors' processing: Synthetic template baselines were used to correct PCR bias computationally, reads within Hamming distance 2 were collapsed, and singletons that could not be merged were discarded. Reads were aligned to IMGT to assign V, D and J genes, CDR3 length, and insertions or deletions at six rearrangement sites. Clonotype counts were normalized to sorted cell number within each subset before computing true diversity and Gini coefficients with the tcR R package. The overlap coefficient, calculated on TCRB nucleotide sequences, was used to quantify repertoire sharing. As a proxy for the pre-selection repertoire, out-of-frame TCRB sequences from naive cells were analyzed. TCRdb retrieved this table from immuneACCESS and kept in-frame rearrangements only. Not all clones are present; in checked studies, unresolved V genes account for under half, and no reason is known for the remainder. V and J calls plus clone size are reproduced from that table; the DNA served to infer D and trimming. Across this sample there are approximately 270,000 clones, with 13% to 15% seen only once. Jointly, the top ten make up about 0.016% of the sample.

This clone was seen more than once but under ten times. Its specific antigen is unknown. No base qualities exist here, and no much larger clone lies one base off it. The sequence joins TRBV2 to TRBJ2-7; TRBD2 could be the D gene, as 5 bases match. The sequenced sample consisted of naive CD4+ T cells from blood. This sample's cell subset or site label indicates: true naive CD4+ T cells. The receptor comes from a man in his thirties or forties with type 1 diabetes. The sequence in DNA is TGTGCCAGCAACCCCGAGGGCTACGAGCAGTACTTC. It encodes CASNPEGYEQYF. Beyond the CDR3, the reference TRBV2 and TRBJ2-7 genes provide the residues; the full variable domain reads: EPEVTQTPSHQVTQMGQEVILRCVPISNHLYFYWYRQILGQKVEFLVSFYNNEISEKSEIFDDQFSVERPDGSNFTLKIRSTKLEDSAMYFCASNPEGYEQYFGPGTRLTVT.